Below, one TCR beta chain is given with its context. The antigen remains unidentified. Collection of 8.5 to 10 milliliters of peripheral blood was performed for each donor. A minimum of 6 million PBMCs was isolated per sample. J lost 9 bases, V lost 5 bases, and 10 bases had no gene match. The CDR3 has 16 amino acids. This record comes from a study of blood T cells in healthy people across ages. Turning to the study itself: Per every two T cells, about one barcoded beta molecule was captured by template switching. Study findings and constraints: Higher naive T cell percentage went strongly together with higher TCR beta diversity.

Primers used in a second PCR of roughly 7 to 11 cycles were a sample-barcoded 5' primer and a J-beta primer mix. MiXCR was run by TCRdb on the 5' RACE reads, yielding one entry per CDR3 protein. The table shows about 1,800,000 distinct CDR3 sequences, with approximately 30% occurring only once. V and J are TRBV12-3 or TRBV12-4 and TRBJ2-1; 13 bases map to TRBD2. Sample: blood. The clonotype comes from a woman in her twenties or thirties in good health. The CDR3 region has the DNA TGTGCCAGCAGTCAACGGACTAGCGGGAGAGTAAGTGAGCAGTTCTTC. Translating gives CASSQRTSGRVSEQFF.